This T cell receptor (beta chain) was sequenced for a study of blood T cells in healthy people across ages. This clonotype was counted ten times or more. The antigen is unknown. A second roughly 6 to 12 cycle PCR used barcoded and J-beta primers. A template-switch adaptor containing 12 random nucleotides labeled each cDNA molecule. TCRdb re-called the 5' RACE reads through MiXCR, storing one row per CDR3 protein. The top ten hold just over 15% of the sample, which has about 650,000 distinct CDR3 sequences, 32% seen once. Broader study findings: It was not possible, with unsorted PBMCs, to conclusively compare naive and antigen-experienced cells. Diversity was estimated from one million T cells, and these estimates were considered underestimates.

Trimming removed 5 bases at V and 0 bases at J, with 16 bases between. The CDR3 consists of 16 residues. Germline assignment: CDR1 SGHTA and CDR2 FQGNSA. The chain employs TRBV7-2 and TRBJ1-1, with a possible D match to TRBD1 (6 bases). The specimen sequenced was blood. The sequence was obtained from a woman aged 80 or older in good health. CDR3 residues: CASSLGGALLNTEAFF. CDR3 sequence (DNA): TGTGCCAGCAGCCTAGGGGGGGCCCTACTGAACACTGAAGCTTTCTTT.